This TCR beta chain was recorded in a study of T cells in Graves' hyperthyroidism and ophthalmopathy. Regarding the study as a whole: Before onset, by a median of 6.5 months, the model predicted ophthalmopathy. Most thyroid-expanded clonotypes above 0.001 were also found in blood.

Lactation, pregnancy, other autoimmune disease or uncontrolled infection excluded patients. Germline V gene data show CDR1 as DFQATT and CDR2 as SNEGSKA (reference sequence). The ends lost 3 bases at V and 6 bases at J; junction bases unmatched: 9. The length of the CDR3 is 15 residues. RNA transcripts gave rise to amplified TCR beta CDR3 regions. The TCR CDR3 first-round RT-PCR relied on the HTBI primer set. TCRdb called the multiplex PCR reads again in MiXCR, with one record for every CDR3 protein. The sample records a few hundred thousand distinct CDR3 sequences, around 17% being singletons. This clonotype showed up many times. The antigen remains undetermined.

This chain connects TRBV20-1 to TRBJ2-3, with 10 nucleotides matching TRBD2. The TCR originated in a man in his forties with Graves' hyperthyroidism. Sequencing input: blood. Written as DNA, the CDR3 is TGCAGTGCTAGTAGCGGGGGGCTAGGCTGGGATACGCAGTATTTT. Its translation is CSASSGGLGWDTQYF.